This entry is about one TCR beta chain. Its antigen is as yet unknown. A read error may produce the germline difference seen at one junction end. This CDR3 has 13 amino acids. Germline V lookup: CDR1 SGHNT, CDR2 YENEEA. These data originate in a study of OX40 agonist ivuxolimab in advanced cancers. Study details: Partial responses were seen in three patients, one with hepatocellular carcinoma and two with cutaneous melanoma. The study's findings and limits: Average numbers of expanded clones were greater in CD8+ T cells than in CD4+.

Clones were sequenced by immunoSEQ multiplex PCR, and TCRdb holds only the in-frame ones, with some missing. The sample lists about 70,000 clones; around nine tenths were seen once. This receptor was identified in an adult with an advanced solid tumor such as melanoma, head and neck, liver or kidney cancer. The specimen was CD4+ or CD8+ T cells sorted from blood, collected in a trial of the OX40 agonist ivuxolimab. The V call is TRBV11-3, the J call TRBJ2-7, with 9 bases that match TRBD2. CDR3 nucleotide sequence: TGTGCCAGCAGTTTAGCGGGAGCACGGGAGCAGTACTTC. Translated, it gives CASSLAGAREQYF.